Sequencing of this T cell receptor beta chain was carried out in a study of blood T cell repertoires in COVID-19. This CDR3 has 17 amino acids. Per germline, CDR1 SGHNT and CDR2 YYREEE (reference sequence). V shed 0 bases and J shed 0 bases, with 10 bases lying between them. Measured with immunoSEQ multiplex PCR; TCRdb has only the in-frame clones, and not every one. The table shows 150,000 to 200,000 clones, with around 85% occurring only once. The chain joins TRBV5-4 to TRBJ2-6, with D perhaps TRBD2 (6 bases). The sample consisted of peripheral blood. The clonotype originates from a woman aged 80 or over with acute or convalescent COVID-19. CDR3 coding DNA: TGTGCCAGCAGCTTGGACCGACTAGGCTCTGGGGCCAACGTCCTGACTTTC. Its translation: CASSLDRLGSGANVLTF.